This T cell receptor beta chain came from a study of shared clonotypes between healthy human individuals. TCRdb's table, derived via immunoSEQ multiplex PCR, lists solely in-frame clones and lacks some. The repertoire includes approximately 1,500,000 clones, roughly 96% of them detected once, and about 1.2% sits in the top ten. The CDR3 is made up of 13 amino acids. This clone showed up just once. Sequenced input: naive CD4+ T cells sorted from blood. The sample's subset: CD45RA+ positively selected. The chain carries TRBV21-1 and TRBJ2-7; TRBD2, as called in the table, went unchecked against the DNA. TRBV21-1 is designated a pseudogene. The source is a man aged 25 to 45 in good health. The CDR3 loop reads CASRPEYPYEQYF. The CDR3 DNA reads as TGTGCCAGCAGGCCCGAGTACCCCTACGAGCAGTACTTC.